The clone carrying this T cell receptor beta chain was seen many times. Its antigen is unknown. The CDR3 spans 19 residues. The data were obtained in a study of T cells after yellow fever vaccination. Whole-study context: Preparing low-cell-number fractions relied on SMART-Seq v4 Ultra Low Input.

5'RACE template switching produced TCR cDNA carrying a universal primer site and UMIs. From the 5' RACE reads, TCRdb called clonotypes with MiXCR, one entry per CDR3 protein. The sample has about 400,000 distinct CDR3 sequences, about 6% seen once. Study-level points and caveats: Detected again after the booster were most primary-vaccination clones, at about 96% CD4 and approximately 87% CD8.

The clonotype comes from a young man who received the YFV17D yellow fever vaccine. This chain uses TRBV21-1 with TRBJ1-5; TRBD1, as called in the table, went unchecked against the DNA. TRBV21-1 is marked as a pseudogene. The starting material was PBMCs, obtained 5 days after the yellow fever booster vaccination. CDR3 region: CASNVFVSVQGGPGQPQHF. DNA of the CDR3: TGTGCCAGCAACGTATTCGTTAGTGTCCAGGGGGGTCCTGGTCAGCCCCAGCATTTT.